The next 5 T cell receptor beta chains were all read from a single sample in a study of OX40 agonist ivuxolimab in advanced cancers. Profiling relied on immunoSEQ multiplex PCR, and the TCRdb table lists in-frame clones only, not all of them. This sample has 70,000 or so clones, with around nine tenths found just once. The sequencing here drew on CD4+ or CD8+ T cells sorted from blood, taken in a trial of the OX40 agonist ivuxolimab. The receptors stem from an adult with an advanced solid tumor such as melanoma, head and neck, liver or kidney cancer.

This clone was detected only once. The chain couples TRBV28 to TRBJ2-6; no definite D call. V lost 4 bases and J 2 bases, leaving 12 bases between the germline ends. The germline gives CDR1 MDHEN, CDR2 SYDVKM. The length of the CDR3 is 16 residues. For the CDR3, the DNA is TGTGCCAGCAGTTACCCCCCACGGGCTGGGGCCAACGTCCTGACTTTC. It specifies CASSYPPRAGANVLTF.

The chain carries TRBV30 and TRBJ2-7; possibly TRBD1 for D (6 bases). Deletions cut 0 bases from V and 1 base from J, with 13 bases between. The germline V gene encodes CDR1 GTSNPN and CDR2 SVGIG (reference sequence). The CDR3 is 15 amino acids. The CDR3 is CAWSVPRGQSYEQYF. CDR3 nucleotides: TGTGCCTGGAGTGTACCGCGCGGACAGTCCTACGAGCAGTACTTC.

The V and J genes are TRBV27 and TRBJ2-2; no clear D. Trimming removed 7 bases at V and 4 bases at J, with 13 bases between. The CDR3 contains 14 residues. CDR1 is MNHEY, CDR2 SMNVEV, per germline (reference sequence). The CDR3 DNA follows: TGTGCCAGCACCTATTATGTACCCACCGGGGAGCTGTTTTTT. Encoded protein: CASTYYVPTGELFF.

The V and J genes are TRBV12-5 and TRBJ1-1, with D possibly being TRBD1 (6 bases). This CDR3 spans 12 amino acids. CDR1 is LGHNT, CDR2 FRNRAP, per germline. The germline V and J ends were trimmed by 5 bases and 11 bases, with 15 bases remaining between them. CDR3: CASGRDTQSAFF. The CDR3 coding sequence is TGTGCTAGTGGTAGGGACACCCAGAGCGCTTTCTTT.

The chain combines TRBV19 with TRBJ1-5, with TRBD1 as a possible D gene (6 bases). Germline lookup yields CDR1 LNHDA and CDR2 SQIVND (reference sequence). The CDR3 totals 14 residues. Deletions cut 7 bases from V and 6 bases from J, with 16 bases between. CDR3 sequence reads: CASKGGNLVQPQHF. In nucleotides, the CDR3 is TGTGCCAGTAAGGGGGGTAACTTGGTTCAGCCCCAGCATTTT.